Only a few counts were recorded for the clone carrying this T cell receptor (beta chain). Its matching antigen is unknown. TCRdb passed the RACE reads through MiXCR, listing each CDR3 protein once. This sample carries about 52,000 distinct CDR3 sequences, roughly a tenth of them seen once, and the ten largest clones take 9.6%. This sample is part of a study of human T cells and chemical hapten exposure. On the study more broadly: Alopecia areata, totalis or universalis affected patients who were mostly female. Study conclusions and caveats: Among TCRs, those above 1 in 1000 frequency were unaffected by DPC sensitization.

Trimming pared 7 bases from V and 2 bases from J, leaving 15 bases between. Germline CDR1 is DFQATT and CDR2 is SNEGSKA (reference sequence). The CDR3 runs 14 residues. Time point indicated: pre-sensitization, week 0. Treatment: therapeutic diphenylcyclopropenone sensitization with weekly scalp DPC. Unfractionated whole blood was the source of the extracted total RNA. The chain uses TRBV20-1 and TRBJ1-5; no reliable D call. This TCR came from a woman aged 30 to 39 with alopecia areata. Some clones in this sample may be carry-over from other donors' samples. The sample was whole blood, taken in connection with sensitization to the hapten diphenylcyclopropenone (DPC). The CDR3 here is CSGRRREGNQPQHF. The CDR3 bases are TGCAGTGGTAGGCGGAGGGAAGGCAATCAGCCCCAGCATTTT.